What follows are 14 T cell receptor beta chains derived from one specimen sequenced in a study of blood T cells in healthy people across ages (dated by TCRdb to the mid-2010s). The library was prepared using 5' RACE. Sequencer: Illumina HiSeq 2500. A second about 7 to 11 cycle PCR used a sample-barcoded 5' primer and a J-beta primer mix. Using fastp at Q25 and MiXCR, TCRdb reprocessed the public reads and kept productive beta chains. Rows matching on CDR3 protein sequence are summarized as one entry with the most common DNA and genes. This sample is represented by about 580,000 distinct CDR3 sequences; 40% to 50% of them were singletons. In total, the top ten clones hold about 26% of the sample. The sample was blood. The source of these receptors is an elderly man in good health.

The CDR3 protein is CASSPRSGTSYEQYF. As DNA, the CDR3 is TGTGCCAGCAGCCCAAGGTCAGGGACGTCCTACGAGCAGTACTTC. The chain carries TRBV3-1 and TRBJ2-7, with D perhaps TRBD1 or TRBD2 (5 bases each). Trimming took 4 bases from V and 1 from J, leaving 14 bases between them. Germline V gives CDR1 LGHDT, CDR2 YNNKEL (reference sequence). The CDR3 is made up of 15 amino acids.

In this sample, this clonotype turned up a few times. V is TRBV7-3 and J is TRBJ2-6; 13 bases are a match to TRBD2. CDR3 length: 18 amino acids. Trimming removed 5 bases from V and 3 bases from J; junction bases left unmatched: 7. CDR1 and CDR2 (germline): SGHTA, FQGTGA. CDR3 DNA sequence: TGTGCCAGCAGCGAAACTAGCGGGAGGGCCCTTGGGGCCAACGTCCTGACTTTC. This codes for CASSETSGRALGANVLTF.

This clonotype was seen a handful of times. The gene calls are TRBV5-1 and TRBJ2-6; D is possibly TRBD2 (5 bases). V was clipped by 0 bases and J by 0 bases, with 7 bases between them. CDR3 length equals 16 residues. CDR1 SGHRS and CDR2 YFSETQ come from the germline V gene. This CDR3 is CASSLDGGSGANVLTF. DNA of the CDR3: TGCGCCAGCAGCTTGGATGGAGGCTCTGGGGCCAACGTCCTGACTTTC. Full variable domain (remainder filled in from reference TRBV5-1 and TRBJ2-6): KAGVTQTPRYLIKTRGQQVTLSCSPISGHRSVSWYQQTPGQGLQFLFEYFSETQRNKGNFPGRFSGRQFSNSRSEMNVSTLELGDSALYLCASSLDGGSGANVLTFGAGSRLTVL.

The chain employs TRBV6-2 or TRBV6-3 and TRBJ1-1, with D perhaps TRBD1 (5 bases). Trimming removed 6 bases at V and 2 bases at J, with 22 bases between. Germline V gene data show CDR1 as MNHEY and CDR2 as SVGEGT. This CDR3 is built from 17 residues. The CDR3 DNA follows: TGTGCCAGCAGCGTCTTGGTGGGGACCGGGGGTAACACTGAAGCTTTCTTT. Translation gives CASSVLVGTGGNTEAFF.

This clonotype was detected a few times. The V and J genes are TRBV20-1 and TRBJ1-4, with a possible D match to TRBD1 (5 bases). CDR1 DFQATT and CDR2 SNEGSKA come from the germline V gene (reference sequence). The CDR3 contains 11 residues. The V end lost 6 bases, the J end lost 8 bases, and 10 bases lay between the germline ends. CDR3 DNA: TGCAGTGCCCGTAGGGGAGAAAAACTGTTTTTT. It specifies CSARRGEKLFF.

This clonotype was observed a handful of times. The CDR3, as DNA: TGTGCCAGCAGCCCCAAGGGCGGGACAGCTTCCTACAATGAGCAGTTCTTC. Translated: CASSPKGGTASYNEQFF. The chain is built from TRBV7-3 and TRBJ2-1; D may be TRBD1 (7 bases). Trimming cost V 5 bases and J 1 base, with 18 bases left between them. The CDR3 consists of 17 residues. Germline V gene sequence: CDR1 SGHTA, CDR2 FQGTGA.

The rearrangement links TRBV4-1 to TRBJ2-1; no firm D call. Trimming took off 0 bases at V and 10 bases at J, with 13 bases between the two ends. The CDR3 has 14 amino acids. Germline V gene data show CDR1 as MGHRA and CDR2 as YSYEKL. The CDR3 sequence: CASSQEPPSHEQFF. As DNA, the CDR3 is TGCGCCAGCAGCCAAGAACCTCCAAGCCACGAGCAGTTCTTC.

This clonotype was counted between two and nine times. This chain uses TRBV7-2 with TRBJ2-2, with D perhaps TRBD1 (6 bases). V lost 6 bases and J 6 bases, leaving 17 bases between the germline ends. The CDR3 contains 15 residues. Germline loops: CDR1 SGHTA, CDR2 FQGNSA. CDR3 residues: CASSQAHRASGELFF. As DNA, the CDR3 is TGTGCCAGCAGTCAAGCCCACAGGGCTTCCGGGGAGCTGTTTTTT.

This clonotype was seen only a few times. V and J are TRBV6-6 and TRBJ2-2, with unresolved D. This CDR3 has 15 amino acids. V was clipped by 0 bases and J by 4 bases, with 9 bases between them. Germline values: CDR1 MNHNY, CDR2 SVGAGI (reference sequence). The DNA for the CDR3 is TGTGCCAGCAGTTACTCGAGGACGGCCACCGGGGAGCTGTTTTTT. This gives the protein CASSYSRTATGELFF.

This clonotype was found a few times. In nucleotides, the CDR3 is TGTGCCAGCAGCTTAGGGCTAGCGGGTGTAAGCTCCTACGAGCAGTACTTC. Residues: CASSLGLAGVSSYEQYF. This chain joins TRBV13 and TRBJ2-7; the match to TRBD2 covers 8 bases. This CDR3 has 17 residues. Germline CDR1 reads PRHDT; CDR2 reads FYEKMQ (reference sequence). Trimming cost V 0 bases and J 0 bases; bases outside gene matches: 7.

Only a few counts were recorded for this clonotype. The gene calls are TRBV7-9 and TRBJ2-1; 8 positions match TRBD2. CDR3 length: 17 amino acids. Trimming at V came to 0 bases and at J to 1 base, leaving 5 bases not matched to a gene. In germline, CDR1 is SEHNR, CDR2 FQNEAQ (reference sequence). The CDR3 protein is CASSLAPAGASYNEQFF. DNA for the CDR3: TGTGCCAGCAGCTTAGCGCCAGCGGGGGCGTCCTACAATGAGCAGTTCTTC.

The chain couples TRBV6-6 to TRBJ2-7; 7 bases line up with TRBD1. Looked up from germline, CDR1 is MNHNY and CDR2 is SVGAGI (reference sequence). The length of the CDR3 is 15 residues. Trimming cost V 8 bases and J 3 bases; bases outside gene matches: 13. The CDR3, as DNA: TGTGCCAGCTACACAGGGGATGGGGAAAACTACGAGCAGTACTTC. Translated, it gives CASYTGDGENYEQYF.

The chain links TRBV5-8 to TRBJ2-3; TRBD2 is a possible D gene (6 bases). This CDR3 comprises 13 residues. V lost 4 bases and J 6 bases, leaving 12 bases between the germline ends. Per germline, CDR1 SGHTS and CDR2 YDEGEE. In DNA form, the CDR3 reads TGTGCCAGCAGCAAGGGACTGTTGGATACGCAGTATTTT. Its translation is CASSKGLLDTQYF. The entire variable domain, with the rest obtained from reference TRBV5-8 and TRBJ2-3, is as follows: EAGVTQSPTHLIKTRGQQATLRCSPISGHTSVYWYQQALGLGLQFLLWYDEGEERNRGNFPPRFSGRQFPNYSSELNVNALELEDSALYLCASSKGLLDTQYFGPGTRLTVL.

This clonotype was seen only a few times. The chain employs TRBV4-3 and TRBJ2-1; D gene uncertain. Trimming took off 4 bases at V and 1 base at J, with 17 bases between the two ends. The CDR3 length is 17 residues. Per the germline V gene, CDR1 is LGHNA and CDR2 is YSLEER. CDR3: CASSPLSGESSYNEQFF. The CDR3 DNA sequence: TGCGCCAGCAGCCCCCTGTCCGGTGAAAGTTCCTACAATGAGCAGTTCTTC.